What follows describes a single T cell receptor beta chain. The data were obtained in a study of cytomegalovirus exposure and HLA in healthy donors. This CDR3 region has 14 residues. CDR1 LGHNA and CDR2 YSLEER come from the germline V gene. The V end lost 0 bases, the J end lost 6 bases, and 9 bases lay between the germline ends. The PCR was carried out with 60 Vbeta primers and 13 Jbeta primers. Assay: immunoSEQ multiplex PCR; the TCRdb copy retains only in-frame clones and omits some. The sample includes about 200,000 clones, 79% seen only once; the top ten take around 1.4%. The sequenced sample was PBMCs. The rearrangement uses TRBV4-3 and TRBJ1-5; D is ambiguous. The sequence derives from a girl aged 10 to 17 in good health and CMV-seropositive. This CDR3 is CASSQEGRGQPQHF. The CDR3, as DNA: TGCGCCAGCAGCCAAGAAGGTCGAGGTCAGCCCCAGCATTTT.